The text below deals with one T cell receptor beta chain. The read comes to an end 3 residues before the CDR3 does, leaving the germline J gene to fill in the end. CDR1 is LNHNV and CDR2 is YYDKDF in the germline V gene (reference sequence). The CDR3 spans 16 residues. V was shortened by 3 bases and J by 0 bases, with 14 bases between the two germline ends. These data belong to a study of T cells in women clearing cervical HPV infection. Assay: immunoSEQ multiplex PCR; the TCRdb copy retains only in-frame clones and omits some. The sample table includes tens of thousands of clones. Sequencing input: blood buffy coat. The chain couples TRBV15 to TRBJ1-1; TRBD1 might be the D (5 bases). The TCR sequence derives from a woman aged 18 to 75 with a cervical HPV16 infection that either progressed to CIN3+ or cleared (not recorded which). The chain's CDR3 is CATSSLDSLLNTEAFF. The sequenced part of the CDR3 DNA is TGTGCCACCAGCAGCTTAGACAGTTTATTGAACACTGAA.